One and the same sample provided the 12 T cell receptor beta chains below, sequenced in a study of early T cells in non-severe SARS-CoV-2 infection (dated by TCRdb to the early 2020s). Library generation was performed with 5' RACE. The sequencer listed for this sample is NextSeq 500. Clones were called with MiXCR by TCRdb after fastp trimmed the public reads at Q25, and only in-frame beta chains were retained. Rows matching on CDR3 protein sequence are summarized as one entry with the most common DNA and genes. The sample has about 76,000 distinct CDR3 sequences on record, about 10% of them singletons. Approximately 4.5% of the sample lies in the top ten. The sequenced material came from whole blood. The source of these receptors is an adult who was a healthcare worker with PCR-confirmed SARS-CoV-2 infection or an uninfected control (not recorded which).

This clonotype was seen many times. The genes are TRBV5-4 and TRBJ2-7; 9 positions match TRBD1. This CDR3 contains 15 residues. J was trimmed by 3 bases and V by 4 bases; bases with no gene match: 8. CDR1 SGHNT and CDR2 YYREEE come from the germline V gene (reference sequence). CDR3: CASSRRTGANYEQYF. CDR3 coding DNA: TGTGCCAGCAGCAGAAGGACAGGGGCGAACTACGAGCAGTACTTC.

This clonotype showed up just a few times. The chain carries TRBV7-9 and TRBJ2-3; 7 bases are shared with TRBD2. J lost 2 bases, V lost 11 bases, and 10 bases had no gene match. There are 14 residues in the CDR3. Germline V CDR1 and CDR2: SEHNR, FQNEAQ (reference sequence). Here the CDR3 DNA reads TGTGCCCACACCTCTAGCGGAAACACAGATACGCAGTATTTT. Its protein product is CAHTSSGNTDTQYF. Full variable domain (outside the CDR3, taken from reference TRBV7-9 and TRBJ2-3): DTGVSQNPRHKITKRGQNVTFRCDPISEHNRLYWYRQTLGQGPEFLTYFQNEAQLEKSRLLSDRFSAERPKGSFSTLEIQRTEQGDSAMYLCAHTSSGNTDTQYFGPGTRLTVL.

This clonotype was recorded only once. V and J are TRBV4-3 and TRBJ1-1; unclear D gene. Per germline, CDR1 LGHNA and CDR2 YSLEER. The CDR3 is 13 amino acids. Trimming took 1 base from V and 2 from J, leaving 5 bases between them. The CDR3 spells CASSQVRNTEAFF. The CDR3 bases are TGCGCCAGCAGCCAAGTACGAAACACTGAAGCTTTCTTT.

This clonotype was counted many times. The chain combines TRBV2 with TRBJ2-7; D may be TRBD2 (5 bases). CDR1 and CDR2 from the germline V gene are SNHLY and FYNNEI. This CDR3 comprises 13 residues. With 6 bases removed from V and 4 bases from J, the gap between germline ends came to 13 bases. CDR3 protein: CASRPREAYEQYF. CDR3 nucleotides: TGTGCCAGCAGACCCCGGGAAGCATACGAGCAGTACTTC.

This clonotype was counted many times. The V call is TRBV7-2, the J call TRBJ2-7; D may be TRBD1 (6 bases). There are 20 residues in the CDR3. The ends were cut back, 2 bases at V and 0 bases at J, with 26 bases in the middle. Germline CDR1 SGHTA, CDR2 FQGNSA. The CDR3: CASSLLDVWAGVKDSYEQYF. CDR3 nucleotides: TGTGCCAGCAGCTTATTGGATGTCTGGGCAGGGGTCAAAGACTCCTACGAGCAGTACTTC.

This clonotype has more than one count but fewer than ten. This chain uses TRBV9 with TRBJ2-1; D is unclear. The length of the CDR3 is 14 residues. In germline, CDR1 is SGDLS, CDR2 YYNGEE. Trimming removed 0 bases from V and 6 bases from J, with 10 bases in between. CDR3 loop: CASSVEPTINEQFF. The CDR3 DNA reads as TGTGCCAGCAGCGTAGAGCCTACCATCAATGAGCAGTTCTTC.

J is TRBJ1-2 and V is TRBV7-6; D is undetermined. Germline V gene data show CDR1 as SGHVS and CDR2 as FNYEAQ. The CDR3 length is 13 residues. V shed 0 bases and J shed 13 bases, with 15 bases lying between them. The CDR3 here is CASSLADVGRLTF. The CDR3 nucleotides are TGTGCCAGCAGCTTAGCCGACGTAGGGCGACTCACCTTC. The complete variable domain, with remaining parts taken from reference TRBV7-6 and TRBJ1-2, reads GAGVSQSPRYKVTKRGQDVALRCDPISGHVSLYWYRQALGQGPEFLTYFNYEAQQDKSGLPNDRFSAERPEGSISTLTIQRTEQRDSAMYRCASSLADVGRLTFGSGTRLTVV.

There are many counts of this clonotype. V usage is TRBV19 and J usage is TRBJ2-5; 12 positions match TRBD1. Germline CDR1 and CDR2: LNHDA and SQIVND (reference sequence). The CDR3 has 16 amino acids. Germline trimming cut 6 bases from V and 5 bases from J; bases unmatched to any gene: 10. DNA for the CDR3: TGTGCCAGTAGAGGAACCGGGACAGGGGGCTCGGAGACCCAGTACTTC. Amino acids: CASRGTGTGGSETQYF.

The chain combines TRBV5-1 with TRBJ2-7, with D possibly being TRBD1 (6 bases). Germline lookup yields CDR1 SGHRS and CDR2 YFSETQ. V lost 2 bases to trimming and J lost 3 bases, with 9 bases between them. The CDR3 length is 13 residues. The CDR3 bases are TGCGCCAGCAGCTTTGGGACAAACTACGAGCAGTACTTC. The encoded protein is CASSFGTNYEQYF.

The rearrangement uses TRBV20-1 and TRBJ1-2, with 7 bases that match TRBD1. Germline V gene lookup returns CDR1 DFQATT and CDR2 SNEGSKA (reference sequence). This CDR3 is built from 14 residues. Germline trimming cut 7 bases from V and 5 bases from J; bases unmatched to any gene: 13. Here the CDR3 DNA reads TGCAGTGTTGCTAGGGACAGCCGGAGGTATGGCTACACCTTC. Translated: CSVARDSRRYGYTF.

The table lists this clonotype with a few counts. This sequence joins TRBV5-1 and TRBJ2-3, with 7 bases aligning to TRBD1. This CDR3 contains 15 residues. V lost 1 base to trimming and J lost 4 bases; unmatched junction nucleotides: 6. The V gene's germline CDR1 is SGHRS and CDR2 YFSETQ. The CDR3: CASSLSQGNADTQYF. DNA of the CDR3: TGCGCCAGCAGCTTGTCACAGGGGAATGCAGATACGCAGTATTTT. The full variable domain, completed using reference TRBV5-1 and TRBJ2-3, is KAGVTQTPRYLIKTRGQQVTLSCSPISGHRSVSWYQQTPGQGLQFLFEYFSETQRNKGNFPGRFSGRQFSNSRSEMNVSTLELGDSALYLCASSLSQGNADTQYFGPGTRLTVL.

The chain uses TRBV4-1 and TRBJ2-1; D possibly corresponds to TRBD1 (6 bases). In germline, CDR1 is MGHRA, CDR2 YSYEKL. The V end lost 6 bases, the J end lost 11 bases, and 14 bases lay between the germline ends. This CDR3 is built from 12 residues. Here the CDR3 DNA reads TGCGCCAGCAGGGGGTCAGGGGAGAAGCAGTTCTTC. Translated: CASRGSGEKQFF.